This TCR beta chain comes out of a study of blood T cell repertoires in COVID-19. Study information: Collection of acute and convalescent COVID-19 samples took place in the United States, Italy and Spain. PBMCs, B-cell-depleted T cells, or T cells were the source of the cDNA or gDNA that made up the material.

Original handling: Reference gene primer amplification gave nucleated cell count estimates. Here immunoSEQ multiplex PCR was the method, and the copy in TCRdb shows in-frame clones only, minus some. V, J and clone size are those of that table, while D and trimming were read from the DNA. The sample includes under 80,000 clones, approximately 86% seen only once; the top ten take about 15%. The sequencing sample was made of peripheral blood. This clonotype was sampled from a human donor in a cohort sampled during active COVID-19.

In nucleotides, the CDR3 is TGTGCCAGCAGCGTGAGAACTCAGCGGGATACGCAGTATTTT. Amino acid sequence: CASSVRTQRDTQYF. The rearrangement uses TRBV9 and TRBJ2-3; D might be TRBD2 (5 bases). Trimming removed 2 bases at V and 6 bases at J, with 13 bases between. Germline V CDR1 and CDR2: SGDLS, YYNGEE. CDR3 length: 14 amino acids.